A selection of T cell receptor beta chains follows, all from one sample in a study of cytomegalovirus exposure and HLA in healthy donors. TCRdb's copy holds only in-frame clones and misses some; the assay was immunoSEQ multiplex PCR. The repertoire has fewer than 250,000 clones, 65% to 80% of them found once; the top ten carry 1.1%. Sequenced input: PBMCs. The receptor set was obtained from a woman aged 40 to 49 in good health and CMV-seronegative. CDR3s include the opening cysteine and the closing phenylalanine or tryptophan. D genes are given only for firm matches. Only part of the rows carry a size: once, few, many, or a class if the clone is expanded.

CDR3aa: CASSIRPTSGTQTSTDTQYF
CDR3nt: TGCGCCAGCAGCATCCGCCCGACTAGCGGGACCCAAACTAGCACAGATACGCAGTATTTT
abundance: -
j_gene: TRBJ2-3
d_gene: TRBD2
v_gene: TRBV5-1

CDR3aa: CASSQGQVEPQHF
CDR3nt: TGTGCCAGCTCACAAGGACAGGTTGAGCCCCAGCATTTT
abundance: -
j_gene: TRBJ1-5
d_gene: TRBD1
v_gene: TRBV18

CDR3aa: CASSVTGYEQYF
CDR3nt: TGTGCCAGCAGTGTAACAGGCTACGAGCAGTACTTC
abundance: -
j_gene: TRBJ2-7
d_gene: -
v_gene: TRBV6-1

CDR3aa: CASSAPPRGGEQFF
CDR3nt: TGTGCCAGCAGCGCCCCGCCGAGGGGGGGTGAGCAGTTCTTC
abundance: -
j_gene: TRBJ2-1
d_gene: -
v_gene: TRBV7-2

CDR3aa: CASSRGLAGQSYNEQFF
CDR3nt: TGCGCCAGCAGCCGAGGACTAGCGGGTCAGTCCTACAATGAGCAGTTCTTC
abundance: -
j_gene: TRBJ2-1
d_gene: TRBD2
v_gene: TRBV5-1

CDR3aa: CASSLQNPGAGELFF
CDR3nt: TGTGCCAGCAGCTTGCAGAACCCCGGGGCCGGGGAGCTGTTTTTT
abundance: -
j_gene: TRBJ2-2
d_gene: -
v_gene: TRBV5-4

CDR3aa: CASSLDSNWGYTF
CDR3nt: TGTGCCAGCAGCTTAGACAGTAACTGGGGCTACACCTTC
abundance: few
j_gene: TRBJ1-2
d_gene: -
v_gene: TRBV7-9

CDR3aa: CASSLALAGNTGELLF
CDR3nt: TGTGCCAGCAGCCTTGCTCTAGCGGGAAACACCGGGGAGCTGCTTTTT
abundance: -
j_gene: TRBJ2-2
d_gene: TRBD2
v_gene: TRBV5-4

CDR3aa: CASSGGLSNNEQFF
CDR3nt: TGTGCCAGCTCAGGGGGACTTAGTAACAATGAGCAGTTCTTC
abundance: -
j_gene: TRBJ2-1
d_gene: -
v_gene: TRBV18

CDR3aa: CTSKGETYEQYF
CDR3nt: TGTACCAGCAAGGGAGAGACCTACGAGCAGTACTTC
abundance: -
j_gene: TRBJ2-7
d_gene: -
v_gene: TRBV2

CDR3aa: CASSWTGRANVLTF
CDR3nt: TGTGCCAGTAGTTGGACAGGCCGGGCCAACGTCCTGACTTTC
abundance: -
j_gene: TRBJ2-6
d_gene: TRBD1
v_gene: TRBV19

CDR3aa: CASSLGQGATEAFF
CDR3nt: TGTGCCAGCAGCTTGGGACAGGGGGCCACTGAAGCTTTCTTT
abundance: once
j_gene: TRBJ1-1
d_gene: TRBD1
v_gene: TRBV7-2

CDR3aa: CASSLMAGEKLFF
CDR3nt: TGTGCCAGCAGCTTGATGGCAGGAGAAAAACTGTTTTTT
abundance: -
j_gene: TRBJ1-4
d_gene: -
v_gene: TRBV5-5

CDR3aa: CASSLAMESEQFF
CDR3nt: TGTGCCAGCAGCTTAGCGATGGAGTCGGAGCAGTTCTTC
abundance: -
j_gene: TRBJ2-1
d_gene: -
v_gene: TRBV7-2

CDR3aa: CASSPGQDGREAFF
CDR3nt: TGTGCCAGCAGCCCCGGACAGGATGGGCGCGAAGCTTTCTTT
abundance: -
j_gene: TRBJ1-1
d_gene: TRBD1
v_gene: TRBV6-1

CDR3aa: CASSLGLFEQYF
CDR3nt: TGTGCCAGCAGCTTAGGGCTCTTCGAGCAGTACTTC
abundance: -
j_gene: TRBJ2-7
d_gene: -
v_gene: TRBV11-3

CDR3aa: CAWSVKMTVADGYTF
CDR3nt: TGTGCCTGGAGTGTAAAGATGACAGTAGCCGATGGCTACACCTTC
abundance: once
j_gene: TRBJ1-2
d_gene: -
v_gene: TRBV30